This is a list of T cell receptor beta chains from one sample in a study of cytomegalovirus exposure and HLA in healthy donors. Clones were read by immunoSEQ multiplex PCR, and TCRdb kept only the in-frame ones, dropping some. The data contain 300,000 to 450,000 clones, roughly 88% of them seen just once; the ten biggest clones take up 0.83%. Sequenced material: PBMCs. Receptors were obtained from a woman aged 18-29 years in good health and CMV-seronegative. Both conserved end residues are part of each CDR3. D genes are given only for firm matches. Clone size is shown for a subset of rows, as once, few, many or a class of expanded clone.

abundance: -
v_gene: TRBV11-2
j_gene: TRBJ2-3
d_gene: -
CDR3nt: TGTGCCAGCAGCTTTGAGCGGGCTAGCACAGATACGCAGTATTTT
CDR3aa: CASSFERASTDTQYF

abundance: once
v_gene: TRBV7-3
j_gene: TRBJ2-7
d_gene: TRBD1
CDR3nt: TGTGCCAGCAGCCCTACAGGGGGCGGTTACGAGCAGTACTTC
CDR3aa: CASSPTGGGYEQYF

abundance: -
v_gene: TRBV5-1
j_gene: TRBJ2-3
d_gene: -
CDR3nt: TGCGCCAGCAGCCAGGGATTGGGCACAGATACGCAGTATTTT
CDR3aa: CASSQGLGTDTQYF

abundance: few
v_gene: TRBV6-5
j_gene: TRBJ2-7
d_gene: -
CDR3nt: TGTGCCAGCAGGGCCGGCGCGGGCGGGTCCTACGAGCAGTACTTC
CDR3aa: CASRAGAGGSYEQYF

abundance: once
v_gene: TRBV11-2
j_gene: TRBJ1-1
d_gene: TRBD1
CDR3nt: TGTGCCAGCAGCTTAGATTTCAGGATCGAATCGGACAGGGGAGAAGCTGAAGCTTTCTTT
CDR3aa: CASSLDFRIESDRGEAEAFF

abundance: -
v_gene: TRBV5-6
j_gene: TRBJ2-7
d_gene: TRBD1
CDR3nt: TGTGCCAGCAGCTCGAGGGGGCTTCTGACCTACGAGCAGTACTTC
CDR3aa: CASSSRGLLTYEQYF

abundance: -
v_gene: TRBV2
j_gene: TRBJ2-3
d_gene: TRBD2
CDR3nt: TGTGCCAGCAGTGTTGGCGGGGGAACAGATACGCAGTATTTT
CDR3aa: CASSVGGGTDTQYF

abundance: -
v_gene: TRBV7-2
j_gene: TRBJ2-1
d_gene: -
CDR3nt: TGTGCCAGCAGCTTATTAGCCTACAATGAGCAGTTCTTC
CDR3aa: CASSLLAYNEQFF

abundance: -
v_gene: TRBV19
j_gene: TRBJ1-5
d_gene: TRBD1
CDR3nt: TGTGCCAGTAGTACATCTCGGGACAGTGATTTCCAGCATTTT
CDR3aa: CASSTSRDSDFQHF

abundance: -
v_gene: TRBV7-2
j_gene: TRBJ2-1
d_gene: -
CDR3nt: TGTGCCAGCAGCCCGATGAGTGGGCTTACCTACAATGAGCAGTTCTTC
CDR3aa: CASSPMSGLTYNEQFF

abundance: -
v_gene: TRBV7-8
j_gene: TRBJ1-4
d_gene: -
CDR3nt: TGTGCCAGCAGACACCAAACTAATGAAAAACTGTTTTTT
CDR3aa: CASRHQTNEKLFF